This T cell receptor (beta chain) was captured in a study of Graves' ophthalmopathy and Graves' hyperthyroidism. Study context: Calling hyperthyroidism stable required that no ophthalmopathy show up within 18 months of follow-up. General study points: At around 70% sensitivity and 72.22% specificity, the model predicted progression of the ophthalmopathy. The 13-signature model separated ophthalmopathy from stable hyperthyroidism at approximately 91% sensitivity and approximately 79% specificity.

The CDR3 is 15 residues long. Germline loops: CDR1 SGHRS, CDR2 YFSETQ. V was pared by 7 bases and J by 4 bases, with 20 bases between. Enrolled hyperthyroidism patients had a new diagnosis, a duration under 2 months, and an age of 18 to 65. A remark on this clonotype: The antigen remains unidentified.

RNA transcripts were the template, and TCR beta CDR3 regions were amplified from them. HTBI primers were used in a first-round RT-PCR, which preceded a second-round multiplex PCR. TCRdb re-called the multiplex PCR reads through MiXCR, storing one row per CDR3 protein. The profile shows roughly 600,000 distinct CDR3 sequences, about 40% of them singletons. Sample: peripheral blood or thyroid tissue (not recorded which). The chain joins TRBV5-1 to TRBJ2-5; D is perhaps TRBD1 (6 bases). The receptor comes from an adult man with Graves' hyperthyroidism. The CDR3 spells CASSRNRAPGETQYF. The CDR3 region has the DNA TGCGCCAGCTCTAGGAACAGGGCCCCCGGAGAGACCCAGTACTTC.